Given below is one TCR beta chain in context. This clone was detected only once. Its antigen remains unidentified. Base qualities are not provided; no much larger clone lies one nucleotide away. The library relied on the immunoSEQ multiplex PCR assay. The hsTCRB Kit was used according to the manufacturer's protocol to amplify rearranged TCR beta chain sequences. TCRB libraries were sequenced on an Illumina MiSeq. The paper's data handling went like this. Demultiplexing, trimming and gene mapping were performed with the kit vendor's proprietary platform. The immuneACCESS repertoire file appears here via TCRdb, limited to in-frame rearrangements. These files lack a portion of the clones; in checked studies, under half of the deficit traces to unresolved V genes, and the cause of the others is not known. V and J calls plus clone size are reproduced from that table; the DNA served to infer D and trimming. Here the sample has approximately 62,000 clones; more than 75% occur a single time. Approximately 4% of the sample comes from the top ten.

The data originate from a study of a mutant IDH1 vaccine in newly diagnosed glioma (dated by TCRdb to the early 2020s). The study in broad terms: Across visits V03 through V10, patients got a total of eight vaccinations, given in weeks 1, 3, 5, 7, 11, 15, 19 and 23. The roughly 35 treated patients were roughly 62% male and 37.5% female, with a mean age of around 40 years. For exploratory analyses, longitudinal TCRB deep sequencing was carried out in some 25 treated patients wherever samples were available. Vaccination was initiated 4-6 weeks after radiotherapy alone, or concurrently with temozolomide cycles in the chemotherapy-containing groups. Before enrollment, patients had received standard therapy of radiotherapy alone, temozolomide alone, or radiochemotherapy with temozolomide; most received the combination. Peripheral blood was collected at six visits: V03 (baseline), V05, V07, V10, V12 and V13.

This specimen's time point label, per the study, means: week 23, last vaccination. Each vaccine dose was 300 ug of a 20-mer mutant IDH1 peptide in Montanide, given subcutaneously with topical imiquimod. The donors had newly diagnosed IDH1-mutant astrocytomas of WHO grade 3 or 4 that showed loss of nuclear ATRX. The samples were drawn from NOA16, a multicentre, single-arm, open-label phase I trial in Germany that tested a mutant IDH1 peptide vaccine in humans for the first time. Genomic DNA for TCRB sequencing was extracted from EDTA blood using the DNeasy Blood and Tissue Kit. General findings and caveats noted by the study authors: Immune responses induced by the vaccine were seen in roughly 95% of patients across multiple MHC alleles. Pseudoprogression seemed to be unrelated to changes in the top peripheral T cell clonotypes found by TCRB sequencing. Availability determined which PBMC samples were chosen for TCRB deep sequencing. The authors stated that sample limitations prevented analyses of patient blood samples from being reproduced.

The CDR3, from cysteine to phenylalanine, totals 18 residues. Only CDR3 DNA is held: 54 bases, read in frame from base 1. V loses 1 base, J loses 0 bases, and the germline ends lie 16 bases apart. From the germline V gene, CDR1 is MNHNS and CDR2 is SASEGT. This receptor was identified in a young man with glioma. Sequences were derived from PBMCs, sampled from a glioma patient whose treatment included an IDH1 peptide vaccine. The rearrangement joined TRBV6-1 to TRBJ1-3; TRBD1 is perhaps the D gene, given 5 matching bases. DNA sequence: TGTGCCAGCAGTGAAGTACCGGGACGCCGTCTCTCTGGAAACACCATATATTTT. It translates as CASSEVPGRRLSGNTIYF.